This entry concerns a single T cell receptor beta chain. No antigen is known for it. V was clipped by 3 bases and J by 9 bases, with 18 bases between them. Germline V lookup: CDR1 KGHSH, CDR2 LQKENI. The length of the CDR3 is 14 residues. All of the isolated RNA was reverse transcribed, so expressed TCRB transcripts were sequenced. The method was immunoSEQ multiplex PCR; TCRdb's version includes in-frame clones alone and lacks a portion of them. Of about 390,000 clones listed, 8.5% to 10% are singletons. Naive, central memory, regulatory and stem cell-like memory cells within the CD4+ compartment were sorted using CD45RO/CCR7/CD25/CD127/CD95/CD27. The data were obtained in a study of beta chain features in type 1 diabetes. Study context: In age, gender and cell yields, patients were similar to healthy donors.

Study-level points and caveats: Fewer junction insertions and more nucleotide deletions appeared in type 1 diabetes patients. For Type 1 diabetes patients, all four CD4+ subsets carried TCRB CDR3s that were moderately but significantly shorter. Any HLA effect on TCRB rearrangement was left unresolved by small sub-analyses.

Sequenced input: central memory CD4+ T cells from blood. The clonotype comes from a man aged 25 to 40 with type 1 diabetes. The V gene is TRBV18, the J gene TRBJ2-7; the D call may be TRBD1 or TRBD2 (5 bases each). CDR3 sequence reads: CASSPGTDNLGQYF. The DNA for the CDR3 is TGTGCCAGCTCACCCGGGACCGACAACTTAGGGCAGTACTTC.